The TCR beta chain described here comes from a study of glioma-infiltrating T cells after dendritic cell vaccination. Study overall: Patients received autologous tumor lysate-pulsed dendritic cell vaccination between about 2002 and 2013.

With respect to this clone: The target antigen is unknown.

Clones were read by immunoSEQ multiplex PCR, and TCRdb kept only the in-frame ones, dropping some. Altogether tens of thousands of clones are present, over 75% being singletons, with the ten largest covering around 2.3%. V lost 5 bases and J lost 3; bases outside the gene matches: 5. This CDR3 has 14 amino acids. The germline V gene encodes CDR1 SGHTA and CDR2 FQGTGA. The study, taken as a whole, reports: Higher TCR clonality did not directly relate to longer survival.

This clonotype originated in a human donor with glioblastoma. The input for sequencing was blood, taken before dendritic cell vaccination. The chain couples TRBV7-3 to TRBJ1-1, with 8 positions matching TRBD1. CDR3 coding DNA: TGTGCCAGCAGCGCCACGGACAGGGACACTGAAGCTTTCTTT. This codes for CASSATDRDTEAFF.